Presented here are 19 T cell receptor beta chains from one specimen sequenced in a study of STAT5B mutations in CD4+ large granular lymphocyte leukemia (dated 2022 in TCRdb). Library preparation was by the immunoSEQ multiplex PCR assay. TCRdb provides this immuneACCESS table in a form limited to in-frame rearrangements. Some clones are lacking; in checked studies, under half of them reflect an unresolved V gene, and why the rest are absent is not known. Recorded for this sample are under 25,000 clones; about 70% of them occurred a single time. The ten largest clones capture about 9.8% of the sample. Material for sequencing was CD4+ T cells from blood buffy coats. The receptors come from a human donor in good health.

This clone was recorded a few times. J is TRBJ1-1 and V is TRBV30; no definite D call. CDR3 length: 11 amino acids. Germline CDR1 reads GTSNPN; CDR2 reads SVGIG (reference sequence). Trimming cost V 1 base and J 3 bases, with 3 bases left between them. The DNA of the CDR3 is TGTGCCTGGAGTGGATACACTGAAGCTTTCTTT. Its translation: CAWSGYTEAFF.

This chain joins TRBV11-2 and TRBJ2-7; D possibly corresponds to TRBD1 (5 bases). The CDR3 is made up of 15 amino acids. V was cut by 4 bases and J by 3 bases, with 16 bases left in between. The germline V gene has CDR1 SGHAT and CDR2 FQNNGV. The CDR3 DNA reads TGTGCCAGCAGCTCCCTGGGCAGGGAACACTACGAGCAGTACTTC. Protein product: CASSSLGREHYEQYF.

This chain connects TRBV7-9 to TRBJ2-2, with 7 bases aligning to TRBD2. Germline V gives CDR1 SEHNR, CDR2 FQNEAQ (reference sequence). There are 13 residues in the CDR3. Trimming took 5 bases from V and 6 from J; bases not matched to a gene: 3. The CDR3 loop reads CASSRDYPGELFF. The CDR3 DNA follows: TGTGCCAGCAGCCGGGACTACCCCGGGGAGCTGTTTTTT. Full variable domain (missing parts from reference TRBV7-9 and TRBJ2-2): DTGVSQNPRHKITKRGQNVTFRCDPISEHNRLYWYRQTLGQGPEFLTYFQNEAQLEKSRLLSDRFSAERPKGSFSTLEIQRTEQGDSAMYLCASSRDYPGELFFGEGSRLTVL.

The CDR3 DNA is TGTGCCAGCAGTTACGCTCGGGGGGCGAAGTACAATGAGCAGTTCTTC. Its translation: CASSYARGAKYNEQFF. The chain has TRBV6-5 and TRBJ2-1, with D tentatively TRBD2 (7 bases). The length of the CDR3 is 16 residues. V lost 2 bases, J lost 4 bases, and 15 bases lay in between. CDR1 MNHEY and CDR2 SVGAGI come from the germline V gene.

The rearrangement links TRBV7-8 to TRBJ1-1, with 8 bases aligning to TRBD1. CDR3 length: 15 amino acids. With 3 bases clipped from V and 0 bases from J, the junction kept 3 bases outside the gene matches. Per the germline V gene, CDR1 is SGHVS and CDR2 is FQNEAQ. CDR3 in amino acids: CASSFGQGLNTEAFF. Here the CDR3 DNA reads TGTGCCAGCAGCTTCGGACAGGGATTGAACACTGAAGCTTTCTTT.

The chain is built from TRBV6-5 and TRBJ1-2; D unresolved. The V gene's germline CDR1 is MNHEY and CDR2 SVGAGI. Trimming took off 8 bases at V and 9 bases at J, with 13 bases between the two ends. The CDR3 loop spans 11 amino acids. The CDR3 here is CASSEQRRYTF. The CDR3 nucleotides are TGTGCCAGCTCCGAGCAGAGACGCTACACCTTC.

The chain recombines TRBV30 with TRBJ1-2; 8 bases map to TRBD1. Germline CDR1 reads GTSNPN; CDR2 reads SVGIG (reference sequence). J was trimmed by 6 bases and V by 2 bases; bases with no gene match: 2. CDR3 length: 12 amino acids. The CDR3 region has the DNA TGTGCCTGGAGTTTGACAGGGGATGGCTACACCTTC. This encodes CAWSLTGDGYTF. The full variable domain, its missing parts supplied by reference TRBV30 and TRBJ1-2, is SQTIHQWPATLVQPVGSPLSLECTVEGTSNPNLYWYRQAAGRGLQLLFYSVGIGQISSEVPQNLSASRPQDRQFILSSKKLLLSDSGFYLCAWSLTGDGYTFGSGTRLTVV.

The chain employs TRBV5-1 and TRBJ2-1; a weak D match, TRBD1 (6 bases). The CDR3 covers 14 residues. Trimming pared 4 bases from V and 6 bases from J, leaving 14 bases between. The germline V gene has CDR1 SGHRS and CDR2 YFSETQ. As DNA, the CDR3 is TGCGCCAGCAGCCTCGGTAACAGGGTCAATGAGCAGTTCTTC. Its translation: CASSLGNRVNEQFF.

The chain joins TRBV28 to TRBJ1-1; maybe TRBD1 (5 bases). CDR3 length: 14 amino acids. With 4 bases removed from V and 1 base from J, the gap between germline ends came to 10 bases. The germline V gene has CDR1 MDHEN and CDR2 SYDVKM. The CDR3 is CASSWDQSNTEAFF. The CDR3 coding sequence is TGTGCCAGCAGTTGGGACCAATCGAACACTGAAGCTTTCTTT.

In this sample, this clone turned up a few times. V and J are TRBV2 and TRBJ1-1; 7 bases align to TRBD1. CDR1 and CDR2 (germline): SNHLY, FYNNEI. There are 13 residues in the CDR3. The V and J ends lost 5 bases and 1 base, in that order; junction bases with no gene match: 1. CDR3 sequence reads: CASSQGENTEAFF. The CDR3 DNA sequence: TGTGCCAGCAGTCAGGGGGAGAACACTGAAGCTTTCTTT.

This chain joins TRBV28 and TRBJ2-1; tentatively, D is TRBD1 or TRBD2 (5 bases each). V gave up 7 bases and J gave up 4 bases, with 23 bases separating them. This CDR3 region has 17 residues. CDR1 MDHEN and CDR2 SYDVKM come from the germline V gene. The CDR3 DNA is TGTGCCAGCACGTTATTTGGGACGCAACCGGGGTACAATGAGCAGTTCTTC. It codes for CASTLFGTQPGYNEQFF.

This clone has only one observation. DNA of the CDR3: TGCGCCAGCAGCCAAGACGGGCGGGGGAGAGGGGCCAACGTCCTGACTTTC. Protein sequence: CASSQDGRGRGANVLTF. The rearrangement joins TRBV4-1 to TRBJ2-6; 7 nucleotides agree with TRBD2. The V segment lost 0 bases and the J segment 4 bases; nucleotides outside the gene matches: 6. CDR1 and CDR2 from the germline V gene are MGHRA and YSYEKL. The CDR3 extends over 17 amino acids.

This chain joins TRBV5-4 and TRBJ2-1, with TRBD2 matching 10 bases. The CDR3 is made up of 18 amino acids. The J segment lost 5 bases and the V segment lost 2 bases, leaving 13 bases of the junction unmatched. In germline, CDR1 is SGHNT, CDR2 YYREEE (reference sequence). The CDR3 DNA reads TGTGCCAGCAGCTTTTACTATACGAGCGGGAGGGCCGACAATGAGCAGTTCTTC. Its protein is CASSFYYTSGRADNEQFF.

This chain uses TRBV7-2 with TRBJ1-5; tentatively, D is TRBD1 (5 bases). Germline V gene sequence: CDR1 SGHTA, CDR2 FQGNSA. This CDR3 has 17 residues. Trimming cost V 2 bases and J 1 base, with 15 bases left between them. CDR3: CASSLTGGYNSNQPQHF. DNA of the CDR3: TGTGCCAGCAGCTTAACGGGGGGTTACAACAGCAATCAGCCCCAGCATTTT.

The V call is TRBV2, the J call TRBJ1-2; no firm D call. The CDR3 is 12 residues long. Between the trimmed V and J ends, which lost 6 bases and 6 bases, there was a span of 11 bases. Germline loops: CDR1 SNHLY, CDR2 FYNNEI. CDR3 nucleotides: TGTGCCAGCAGGGACCTATCGGATGGCTACACCTTC. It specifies CASRDLSDGYTF.

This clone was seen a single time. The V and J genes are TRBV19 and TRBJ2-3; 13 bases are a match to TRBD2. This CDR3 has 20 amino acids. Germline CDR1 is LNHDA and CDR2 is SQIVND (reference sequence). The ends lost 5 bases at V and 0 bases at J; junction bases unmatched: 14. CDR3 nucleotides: TGTGCCAGTAGTGGGGGGACTAGCGGGAAAACCCATCCTAGCACAGATACGCAGTATTTT. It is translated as CASSGGTSGKTHPSTDTQYF.

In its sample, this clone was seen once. The CDR3 DNA follows: TGCGCCAGCAGCCAAGTGCGCCCGGTCGGGGAGCTGTTTTTT. This translates into CASSQVRPVGELFF. The gene calls are TRBV4-1 and TRBJ2-2; D ambiguous. The CDR3 runs to 14 residues. The germline V and J ends were trimmed by 1 base and 7 bases, with 10 bases remaining between them. The germline V gene encodes CDR1 MGHRA and CDR2 YSYEKL.

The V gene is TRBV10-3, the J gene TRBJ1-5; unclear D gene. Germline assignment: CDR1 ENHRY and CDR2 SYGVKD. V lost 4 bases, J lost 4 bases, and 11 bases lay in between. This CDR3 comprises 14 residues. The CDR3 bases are TGTGCCATCAGTGCTCGAAACGGAAATCAGCCCCAGCATTTT. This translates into CAISARNGNQPQHF.

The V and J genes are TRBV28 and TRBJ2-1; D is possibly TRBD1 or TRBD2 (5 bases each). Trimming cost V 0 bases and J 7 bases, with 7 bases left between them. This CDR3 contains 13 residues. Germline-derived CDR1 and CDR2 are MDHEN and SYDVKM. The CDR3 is CASSLWGDNEQFF. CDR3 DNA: TGTGCCAGCAGTTTATGGGGGGATAATGAGCAGTTCTTC. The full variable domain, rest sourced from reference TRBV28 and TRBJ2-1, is DVKVTQSSRYLVKRTGEKVFLECVQDMDHENMFWYRQDPGLGLRLIYFSYDVKMKEKGDIPEGYSVSREKKERFSLILESASTNQTSMYLCASSLWGDNEQFFGPGTRLTVL.